This TCR beta chain comes out of a study of T cells in Graves' hyperthyroidism and ophthalmopathy. Hyperthyroidism had been newly diagnosed in patients aged 18 to 65, and its duration was under 2 months. Together with thyroid ultrasound, orbital computed tomography, serum thyroxine and TRAb, clinical symptoms were used for diagnoses. It was RNA transcripts that yielded the amplified TCR beta CDR3 regions. First-round RT-PCR of the TCR CDR3 relied on the HTBI primer set. TCRdb processed the multiplex PCR reads anew with MiXCR; each CDR3 protein has one entry. The sample consists of under 800,000 distinct CDR3 sequences, around 13% of them appearing once. Comments on this clonotype: The antigen is unknown.

The germline CDR1 and CDR2 sequences are DFQATT and SNEGSKA (reference sequence). Deletions cut 3 bases from V and 0 bases from J, with 9 bases between. The length of the CDR3 is 14 residues. The study, taken as a whole, reports: Most thyroid clonotypes expanded above 0.001 appeared in blood too. Using 13 V-J features, a model discriminated ophthalmopathy from stable hyperthyroidism.

The sequencing sample was made of blood. The receptor comes from a woman between 18 and 29 years old with Graves' hyperthyroidism. The V gene is TRBV20-1, the J gene TRBJ2-1, with TRBD2 as a possible D gene (6 bases). The CDR3 coding sequence is TGCAGTGCTAGTCGGAGGGCCTCCTACAATGAGCAGTTCTTC. This encodes CSASRRASYNEQFF.